This section outlines one TCR beta chain sequence together with its context. Its matching antigen is unknown. Being one base from a much bigger clone, this may be a read error. TCRdb re-derived calls from the reads in MiXCR, one entry per CDR3 protein. In the table there are fewer than 950,000 distinct CDR3 sequences, approximately 32% of which are singletons. The data were taken from a study of T cell repertoires in cytomegalovirus infection. Whole-study context: CMV epitopes that were recently identified and HLA-C-restricted were used alongside well-studied HLA-B-restricted ones. In public TCR beta signatures, there were indications of both CMV infection and matching HLA type. The study, taken as a whole, reports: Clonotype analysis showed dominance of the ex vivo response by HLA-C-restricted CMV-specific TCR beta clonotypes.

Germline V CDR1 and CDR2: SGHVS, FQNEAQ. This CDR3 has 15 amino acids. This chain links TRBV7-8 with TRBJ1-2; weak D call: TRBD1 (5 bases). The clonotype originates from a human donor in good health (CMV status not recorded). Some clones in this sample may be carry-over from other donors' samples. Specimen: cultured CD8+ T cells from PBMCs, collected from culture after CMV antigen stimulation. CDR3 protein: CAGSLSPTVNYGYTF. The CDR3 coding sequence is TGTGCCGGCAGCTTATCCCCGACAGTTAACTATGGCTACACCTTC.